This T cell receptor (beta chain) was recovered during a study of shared clonotypes between healthy human individuals. Germline values: CDR1 MDHEN, CDR2 SYDVKM. The CDR3 contains 14 residues. Trimming removed 5 bases at V and 4 bases at J, with 14 bases between. Naive CD8 populations comprised CD45RO-negative cells positively selected for CCR7, excluding terminally differentiated effector memory CD45RA+ cells. Deep-level running was used for the assay. Produced via immunoSEQ multiplex PCR; TCRdb's table is partial and in-frame only. The profile shows some 2.1 million clones, 93% of them singletons. The chain combines TRBV28 with TRBJ1-1; no clear D. The sample consisted of naive CD8+ T cells from PBMCs. The sequence derives from a young man in good health. Some clones in this sample may be carry-over from other donors' samples. CDR3 bases: TGTGCCAGCAGTCGCGCAAGCGTCTTCACTGAAGCTTTCTTT. Residues: CASSRASVFTEAFF.